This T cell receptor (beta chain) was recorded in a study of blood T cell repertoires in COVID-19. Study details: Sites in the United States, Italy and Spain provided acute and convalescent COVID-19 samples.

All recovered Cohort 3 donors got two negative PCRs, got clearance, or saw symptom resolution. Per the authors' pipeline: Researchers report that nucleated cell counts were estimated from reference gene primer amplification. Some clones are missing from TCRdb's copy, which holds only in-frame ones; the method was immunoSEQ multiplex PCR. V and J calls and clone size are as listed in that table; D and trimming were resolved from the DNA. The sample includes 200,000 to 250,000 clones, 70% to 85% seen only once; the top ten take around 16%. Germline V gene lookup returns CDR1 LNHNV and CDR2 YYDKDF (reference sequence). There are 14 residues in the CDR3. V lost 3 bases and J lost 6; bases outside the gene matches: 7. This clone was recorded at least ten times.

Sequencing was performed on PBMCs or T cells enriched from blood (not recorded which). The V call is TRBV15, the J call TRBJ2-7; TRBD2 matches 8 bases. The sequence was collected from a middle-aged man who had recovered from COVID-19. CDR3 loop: CATSRAGTRSEQYF. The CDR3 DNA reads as TGTGCCACCAGCAGGGCCGGGACTAGGTCCGAGCAGTACTTC.